These 32 T cell receptor beta chains were sequenced from one sample in a study of blood T cell repertoires in COVID-19 (dated by TCRdb to 2020 to 2021). The library was obtained by the immunoSEQ multiplex PCR assay. Imported from immuneACCESS, the table was reduced by TCRdb to in-frame sequences with V and J called. These copies leave out some clones; in studies compared against another copy, an unresolved V gene accounts for under half, and the cause of the remainder is not known. This sample has approximately 250,000 clones in its table, and about 82% of those were observed once. The ten largest clonotypes hold approximately 6% of the sample. Sequenced sample: peripheral blood. These receptors all come from a woman of 80 years or more with COVID-19, enrolled during active disease.

V gene TRBV7-2 combines with J gene TRBJ1-2; D is unclear. The CDR3 totals 14 residues. Trimming removed 5 bases at V and 4 bases at J, with 14 bases between. Germline V gene data show CDR1 as SGHTA and CDR2 as FQGNSA. The DNA of the CDR3 is TGTGCCAGCAGCCCAACCCTCCTCGGCTATGGCTACACCTTC. Encoded protein: CASSPTLLGYGYTF.

With regard to this clone: Other nucleotide sequences in the sample specify the same CDR3. V usage is TRBV18 and J usage is TRBJ1-2, with 7 bases that match TRBD1. Germline CDR1 KGHSH, CDR2 LQKENI. There are 13 residues in the CDR3. Trimming cost V 1 base and J 6 bases; bases outside gene matches: 2. As DNA, the CDR3 is TGTGCCAGCTCACCACAGGGGGCAGATGGCTACACCTTC. Protein product: CASSPQGADGYTF.

In its sample, this clone was seen once. The chain has TRBV5-1 and TRBJ2-2; unclear D gene. CDR1 and CDR2 from the germline V gene are SGHRS and YFSETQ. The CDR3 extends over 12 amino acids. The ends were cut back, 2 bases at V and 6 bases at J, with 5 bases in the middle. The CDR3 is CASSFGAGELFF. In DNA, the CDR3 is TGCGCCAGCAGCTTCGGAGCCGGGGAGCTGTTTTTT.

The gene calls are TRBV28 and TRBJ1-2; D not resolved. Germline V gene data show CDR1 as MDHEN and CDR2 as SYDVKM. The V end lost 7 bases, the J end lost 2 bases, and 11 bases lay between the germline ends. The length of the CDR3 is 13 residues. As DNA, the CDR3 is TGTGCCAGCAAGGAGGCAGGCAACTATGGCTACACCTTC. Encoded protein: CASKEAGNYGYTF.

V is TRBV5-4 and J is TRBJ2-3; 7 positions agree with TRBD1. Per germline, CDR1 SGHNT and CDR2 YYREEE (reference sequence). There are 15 residues in the CDR3. V dropped 3 bases and J dropped 4; count of bases not matched to a gene: 8. For the CDR3, the DNA is TGTGCCAGCAGCTCACAGGCAGGGGGTCCAGATACGCAGTATTTT. Translated: CASSSQAGGPDTQYF.

The genes are TRBV18 and TRBJ1-1; a weak D match, TRBD1 (5 bases). The CDR3 sequence is 14 residues long. Deletions cut 6 bases from V and 3 bases from J, with 14 bases between. From germline, CDR1 is KGHSH and CDR2 LQKENI. The CDR3 region has the DNA TGTGCCAGCTCTTCAGTGGGGGGTGACACTGAAGCTTTCTTT. Translating gives CASSSVGGDTEAFF. The variable domain in full, with the rest retrieved from reference TRBV18 and TRBJ1-1, is NAGVMQNPRHLVRRRGQEARLRCSPMKGHSHVYWYRQLPEEGLKFMVYLQKENIIDESGMPKERFSAEFPKEGPSILRIQQVVRGDSAAYFCASSSVGGDTEAFFGQGTRLTVV.

J is TRBJ1-4 and V is TRBV7-9; D is possibly TRBD1 (6 bases). The germline gives CDR1 SEHNR, CDR2 FQNEAQ (reference sequence). The V gene lost 5 bases and the J gene lost 0 bases, with 10 bases spanning the gap. The CDR3 spans 15 residues. CDR3 loop: CASSPGTTTNEKLFF. The CDR3 nucleotides are TGTGCCAGCAGCCCCGGGACAACAACTAATGAAAAACTGTTTTTT.

The chain has TRBV28 and TRBJ1-6, with D maybe TRBD1 (6 bases). Trimming left V 6 bases short and J 5 bases short, with 11 bases between. The CDR3 has 14 residues. Germline CDR1 is MDHEN and CDR2 is SYDVKM. Written as DNA, the CDR3 is TGTGCCAGCAGGCAGGGGTTAAATAATTCACCCCTCCACTTT. This encodes CASRQGLNNSPLHF.

J is TRBJ2-5 and V is TRBV18; unclear D gene. Trimming stripped 5 bases from V and 4 bases from J, with 11 bases between. Germline V CDR1 and CDR2: KGHSH, LQKENI. The CDR3 totals 13 residues. Here the CDR3 DNA reads TGTGCCAGCTCATCCGTCCTAGGAGAGACCCAGTACTTC. Protein product: CASSSVLGETQYF.

V and J are TRBV6-5 and TRBJ1-5; a weak D match, TRBD1 (5 bases). This CDR3 is built from 15 residues. The ends were cut back, 8 bases at V and 7 bases at J, with 21 bases in the middle. Per the germline V gene, CDR1 is MNHEY and CDR2 is SVGAGI. The CDR3 here is CASQTGLPSTQPQHF. In DNA, the CDR3 is TGTGCCAGCCAAACGGGACTCCCATCAACCCAGCCCCAGCATTTT.

This clone has just one count. The chain joins TRBV19 to TRBJ1-1, with 10 bases that match TRBD1. The CDR3 has 12 residues. CDR1 and CDR2 from the germline V gene are LNHDA and SQIVND (reference sequence). V lost 9 bases and J lost 10; bases outside the gene matches: 8. The chain's CDR3 is CASFDRGRLAFF. CDR3 coding DNA: TGTGCCAGCTTCGACAGGGGGCGTTTAGCTTTCTTT. The whole variable domain, remainder taken from reference TRBV19 and TRBJ1-1, is DGGITQSPKYLFRKEGQNVTLSCEQNLNHDAMYWYRQDPGQGLRLIYYSQIVNDFQKGDIAEGYSVSREKKESFPLTVTSAQKNPTAFYLCASFDRGRLAFFGQGTRLTVV.

The chain carries TRBV6-6 and TRBJ1-6, with D perhaps TRBD1 (5 bases). Germline CDR1 MNHNY, CDR2 SVGAGI (reference sequence). V lost 2 bases, J lost 6 bases, and 8 bases lay in between. CDR3 length equals 14 residues. CDR3 nucleotide sequence: TGTGCCAGCAGTTACCAGGGAAGTAATTCACCCCTCCACTTT. This sequence encodes CASSYQGSNSPLHF.

V and J are TRBV19 and TRBJ2-2; TRBD1 aligns across 8 bases. With 4 bases clipped from V and 0 bases from J, the junction kept 1 base outside the gene matches. Germline-derived CDR1 and CDR2 are LNHDA and SQIVND (reference sequence). The CDR3 is 15 residues long. The CDR3 DNA reads as TGTGCCAGTAGTAGGGACAGGTCGAACACCGGGGAGCTGTTTTTT. The encoded protein is CASSRDRSNTGELFF.

V usage is TRBV5-4 and J usage is TRBJ1-1, with a tentative D call TRBD1 (6 bases). Germline V gives CDR1 SGHNT, CDR2 YYREEE (reference sequence). This CDR3 region has 15 residues. Trimming removed 2 bases from V and 1 base from J, with 12 bases in between. The CDR3 here is CASSLPDRKNTEAFF. CDR3 nucleotides: TGTGCCAGCAGCTTACCGGACAGAAAGAACACTGAAGCTTTCTTT.

The CDR3 DNA is TGTGCCAGTAGTCTCCCGCCCGGGGGCAATCAGCCCCAGCATTTT. It is translated as CASSLPPGGNQPQHF. The chain links TRBV19 to TRBJ1-5; D unclear. The CDR3 has 15 residues. The germline V gene has CDR1 LNHDA and CDR2 SQIVND (reference sequence). Trimming cost V 5 bases and J 2 bases, with 13 bases left between them.

V usage is TRBV10-3 and J usage is TRBJ1-6; 7 bases agree with TRBD1. The CDR3 has 15 residues. Germline V lookup: CDR1 ENHRY, CDR2 SYGVKD. The ends lost 0 bases at V and 9 bases at J; junction bases unmatched: 5. CDR3 nucleotides: TGTGCCATCAGTGAGTCCCTAAGGACAGGTTCACCCCTCCACTTT. The encoded protein is CAISESLRTGSPLHF.

The chain joins TRBV24-1 to TRBJ2-1, with D maybe TRBD2 (6 bases). V was trimmed by 4 bases and J by 10 bases, leaving 13 bases between them. The CDR3 extends over 13 amino acids. Germline CDR1 KGHDR, CDR2 SFDVKD. The CDR3 loop reads CATSDPGVAEQFF. The CDR3 bases are TGTGCCACCAGTGACCCGGGGGTAGCGGAGCAGTTCTTC.

The V call is TRBV28, the J call TRBJ1-1, with D perhaps matching TRBD1 (5 bases). V lost 2 bases, J lost 0 bases, and 13 bases lay in between. The CDR3 covers 16 residues. In germline, CDR1 is MDHEN, CDR2 SYDVKM. DNA of the CDR3: TGTGCCAGCAGTTTAATCGGGGGTGGGGTGAACACTGAAGCTTTCTTT. This sequence encodes CASSLIGGGVNTEAFF.

The chain employs TRBV5-1 and TRBJ1-4; 10 bases line up with TRBD1. The germline V gene encodes CDR1 SGHRS and CDR2 YFSETQ. This CDR3 has 14 residues. The V and J ends lost 3 bases and 7 bases, in that order; junction bases with no gene match: 3. The CDR3 region is CASSSTGGVEKLFF. Here the CDR3 DNA reads TGCGCCAGCAGCTCGACAGGGGGCGTTGAAAAACTGTTTTTT.

J is TRBJ2-3 and V is TRBV7-8, with TRBD2 matching over 9 bases. CDR1 is SGHVS, CDR2 FQNEAQ, per germline. With V trimmed by 4 bases and J by 5 bases, 10 bases remained unmatched. The CDR3 has 16 amino acids. The CDR3 loop reads CASSSAGGGALDTQYF. CDR3 DNA sequence: TGTGCCAGCAGCTCCGCGGGCGGGGGGGCTTTAGATACGCAGTATTTT. The variable domain in full, with the rest retrieved from reference TRBV7-8 and TRBJ2-3, is GAGVSQSPRYKVAKRGQDVALRCDPISGHVSLFWYQQALGQGPEFLTYFQNEAQLDKSGLPSDRFFAERPEGSVSTLKIQRTQQEDSAVYLCASSSAGGGALDTQYFGPGTRLTVL.

V is TRBV6-5 and J is TRBJ2-5, with TRBD2 as a possible D gene (6 bases). V was clipped by 6 bases and J by 1 base, with 15 bases between them. Germline CDR1 MNHEY, CDR2 SVGAGI. The CDR3 runs 15 residues. The CDR3 protein is CASSRDGGGQETQYF. The CDR3 DNA follows: TGTGCCAGCAGCCGGGATGGGGGAGGCCAAGAGACCCAGTACTTC.

This chain joins TRBV7-9 and TRBJ1-2; 8 bases match TRBD1. The CDR3 loop spans 12 amino acids. With 6 bases clipped from V and 7 bases from J, the junction kept 4 bases outside the gene matches. Looked up from germline, CDR1 is SEHNR and CDR2 is FQNEAQ (reference sequence). The DNA for the CDR3 is TGTGCCAGCAGTCTAGACAGGGGTGGCTACACCTTC. Residues: CASSLDRGGYTF.

The rearrangement joins TRBV7-9 to TRBJ1-1, with D possibly being TRBD1 (5 bases). The CDR3 spans 15 residues. Trimming pared 5 bases from V and 1 base from J, leaving 14 bases between. Germline values: CDR1 SEHNR, CDR2 FQNEAQ (reference sequence). The CDR3 loop reads CASSRTGLPNTEAFF. CDR3 coding DNA: TGTGCCAGCAGCCGAACGGGACTGCCGAACACTGAAGCTTTCTTT.

The chain links TRBV5-1 to TRBJ1-1; possible D gene TRBD1, 5 bases. Deletions cut 3 bases from V and 0 bases from J, with 9 bases between. CDR3 length equals 14 residues. Germline V gene data show CDR1 as SGHRS and CDR2 as YFSETQ. The chain's CDR3 is CASSWGTLNTEAFF. CDR3 sequence (DNA): TGCGCCAGCAGCTGGGGCACCCTGAACACTGAAGCTTTCTTT.

J is TRBJ2-7 and V is TRBV3-1 (or the pseudogene TRBV3-2); perhaps TRBD1 as D (6 bases). Between the trimmed V and J ends, which lost 2 bases and 6 bases, there was a span of 11 bases. There are 13 residues in the CDR3. Looked up from germline, CDR1 is LGHDT and CDR2 is YNNKEL (reference sequence). The DNA of the CDR3 is TGTGCCAGCAGCCAATACAGGGATGGCGAGCAGTACGTC. It translates to CASSQYRDGEQYV.

This clone was picked up one time. Additional DNA sequences in this sample encode the identical CDR3. The chain employs TRBV3-1 (or the pseudogene TRBV3-2) and TRBJ1-1, with 9 bases that match TRBD1. The CDR3 has 14 residues. The V gene's germline CDR1 is LGHDT and CDR2 YNNKEL (reference sequence). J gave up 5 bases and V 2 bases, and 3 bases lay outside the gene matches. In nucleotides, the CDR3 is TGTGCCAGCAGCCAAACAGGGGGCAATACTGAAGCTTTCTTT. The encoded protein is CASSQTGGNTEAFF.

The chain has TRBV7-9 and TRBJ2-3, with D perhaps TRBD2 (5 bases). This CDR3 region has 14 residues. Germline loops: CDR1 SEHNR, CDR2 FQNEAQ (reference sequence). Trimming shortened V by 6 bases and J by 6 bases, and 16 bases separated the two germline ends. The CDR3 spells CASRLRAAVDTQYF. For the CDR3, the DNA is TGTGCCAGCAGGCTGCGGGCAGCCGTGGATACGCAGTATTTT. Drawing the rest from reference TRBV7-9 and TRBJ2-3, the complete variable domain is DTGVSQNPRHKITKRGQNVTFRCDPISEHNRLYWYRQTLGQGPEFLTYFQNEAQLEKSRLLSDRFSAERPKGSFSTLEIQRTEQGDSAMYLCASRLRAAVDTQYFGPGTRLTVL.

The chain employs TRBV6-5 and TRBJ2-7; 8 bases are a match to TRBD1. This CDR3 is 14 amino acids long. V trimming: 7 bases; J trimming: 3 bases; junction bases outside the gene matches: 8. CDR1 is MNHEY and CDR2 is SVGAGI in the germline V gene. CDR3 nucleotides: TGTGCCAGCACCTGGGACAGGAAAAACTACGAGCAGTACTTC. It yields the protein CASTWDRKNYEQYF.

This chain joins TRBV5-1 and TRBJ1-1; 9 bases match TRBD1. The germline gives CDR1 SGHRS, CDR2 YFSETQ. The CDR3 runs 16 residues. The J segment lost 5 bases and the V segment lost 7 bases, leaving 15 bases of the junction unmatched. CDR3 DNA sequence: TGCGCCAGCGCTTTCGGACAGGGGACAAGTTGGACTGAAGCTTTCTTT. The encoded protein is CASAFGQGTSWTEAFF.

The rearrangement uses TRBV15 and TRBJ1-1, with 8 bases identical to TRBD1. The CDR3 totals 13 residues. CDR1 LNHNV and CDR2 YYDKDF come from the germline V gene (reference sequence). With 2 bases clipped from V and 6 bases from J, the junction kept 2 bases outside the gene matches. This chain's CDR3 is CATSRQQGAEAFF. The DNA of the CDR3 is TGTGCCACCAGCAGACAACAGGGGGCTGAAGCTTTCTTT. Full variable domain (remainder filled in from reference TRBV15 and TRBJ1-1): DAMVIQNPRYQVTQFGKPVTLSCSQTLNHNVMYWYQQKSSQAPKLLFHYYDKDFNNEADTPDNFQSRRPNTSFCFLDIRSPGLGDTAMYLCATSRQQGAEAFFGQGTRLTVV.

In nucleotides, the CDR3 is TGTGCCAGCTCATCTTCGGGGGATTTCGAGACCCAGTACTTC. This encodes CASSSSGDFETQYF. The chain employs TRBV18 and TRBJ2-5, with a possible D match to TRBD2 (6 bases). The CDR3 runs 14 residues. Germline CDR1 and CDR2: KGHSH and LQKENI. V was trimmed by 5 bases and J by 5 bases, leaving 15 bases between them.

This clone has a handful of counts. The J gene is TRBJ1-2, the V gene TRBV29-1; no reliable D call. V lost 7 bases to trimming and J lost 0 bases, with 12 bases between them. CDR3 length equals 13 residues. CDR1 is SQVTM and CDR2 is ANQGSEA in the germline V gene. Here the CDR3 DNA reads TGCAGCGGTACCGATGGAGCTAACTATGGCTACACCTTC. Encoded protein: CSGTDGANYGYTF. The full variable domain, with the rest looked up from reference TRBV29-1 and TRBJ1-2, is SAVISQKPSRDICQRGTSLTIQCQVDSQVTMMFWYRQQPGQSLTLIATANQGSEATYESGFVIDKFPISRPNLTFSTLTVSNMSPEDSSIYLCSGTDGANYGYTFGSGTRLTVV.